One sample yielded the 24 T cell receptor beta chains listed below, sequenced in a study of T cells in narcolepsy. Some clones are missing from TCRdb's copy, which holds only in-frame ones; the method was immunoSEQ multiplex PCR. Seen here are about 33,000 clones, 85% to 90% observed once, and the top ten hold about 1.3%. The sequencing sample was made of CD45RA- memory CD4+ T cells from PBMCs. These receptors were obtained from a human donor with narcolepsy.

Here the CDR3 reads CASSVGGTSTDTQYF. The CDR3, as DNA: TGCGCCAGCAGCGTGGGAGGGACTAGCACAGATACGCAGTATTTT. The chain couples TRBV5-1 to TRBJ2-3; 7 bases align to TRBD2. In germline, CDR1 is SGHRS, CDR2 YFSETQ. The V segment lost 4 bases and the J segment 0 bases; nucleotides outside the gene matches: 5. The CDR3 sequence is 15 residues long.

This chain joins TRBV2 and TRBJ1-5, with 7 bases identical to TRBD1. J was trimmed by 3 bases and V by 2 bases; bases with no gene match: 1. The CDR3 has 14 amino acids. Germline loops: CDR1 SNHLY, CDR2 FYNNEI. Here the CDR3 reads CASSETGVNQPQHF. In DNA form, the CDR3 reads TGTGCCAGCAGTGAAACAGGGGTCAATCAGCCCCAGCATTTT.

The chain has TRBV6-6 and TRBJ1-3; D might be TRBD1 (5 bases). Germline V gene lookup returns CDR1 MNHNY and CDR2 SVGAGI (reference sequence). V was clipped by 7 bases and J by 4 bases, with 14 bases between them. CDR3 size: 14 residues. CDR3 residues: CASTPQGGGNTIYF. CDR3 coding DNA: TGTGCCAGCACCCCTCAGGGTGGAGGAAACACCATATATTTT.

CDR3 residues: CSVPKASQTNYGYTF. The CDR3 DNA is TGCAGCGTTCCTAAGGCCAGCCAGACAAACTATGGCTACACCTTC. The chain carries TRBV29-1 and TRBJ1-2, with D uncertain. Trimming removed 5 bases from V and 2 bases from J, with 18 bases in between. The germline gives CDR1 SQVTM, CDR2 ANQGSEA. The CDR3 totals 15 residues.

CDR3 amino acids: CASRKPQGVRTEAFF. The CDR3 nucleotides are TGTGCCAGCAGAAAACCCCAGGGTGTGAGGACTGAAGCTTTCTTT. The rearrangement links TRBV28 to TRBJ1-1; D may be TRBD1 (5 bases). Germline assignment: CDR1 MDHEN and CDR2 SYDVKM. This CDR3 region has 15 residues. The V gene lost 6 bases and the J gene lost 5 bases, with 19 bases spanning the gap. Full variable domain (missing parts from reference TRBV28 and TRBJ1-1): DVKVTQSSRYLVKRTGEKVFLECVQDMDHENMFWYRQDPGLGLRLIYFSYDVKMKEKGDIPEGYSVSREKKERFSLILESASTNQTSMYLCASRKPQGVRTEAFFGQGTRLTVV.

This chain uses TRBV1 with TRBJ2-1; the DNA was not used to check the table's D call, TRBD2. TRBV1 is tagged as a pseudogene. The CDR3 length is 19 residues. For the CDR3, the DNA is TGCACCAGCAGCCATGAAGGCACTAGCGGGAAGAGTTGGCACAATGAGCAGTTCTTC. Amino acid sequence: CTSSHEGTSGKSWHNEQFF.

CDR3 sequence (DNA): TGTGCCAGCAGCTCTTATACGGGAAATGAGCAGTTCTTC. Translating gives CASSSYTGNEQFF. V gene TRBV7-8 combines with J gene TRBJ2-1; tentative D call: TRBD2 (5 bases). V was shortened by 4 bases and J by 7 bases, with 11 bases between the two germline ends. Germline V lookup: CDR1 SGHVS, CDR2 FQNEAQ. The CDR3 is 13 residues long.

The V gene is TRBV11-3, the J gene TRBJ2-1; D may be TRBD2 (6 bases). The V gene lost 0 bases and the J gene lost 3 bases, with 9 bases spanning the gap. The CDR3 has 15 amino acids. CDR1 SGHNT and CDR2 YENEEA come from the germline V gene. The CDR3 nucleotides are TGTGCCAGCAGCTTAGATCGGGGACTCTACAATGAGCAGTTCTTC. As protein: CASSLDRGLYNEQFF.

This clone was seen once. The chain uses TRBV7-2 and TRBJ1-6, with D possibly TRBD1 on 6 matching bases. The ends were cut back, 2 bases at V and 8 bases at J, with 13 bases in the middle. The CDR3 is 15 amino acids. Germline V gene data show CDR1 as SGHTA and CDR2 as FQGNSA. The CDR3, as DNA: TGTGCCAGCAGCTTAAAACACAGGGTTTATTCACCCCTCCACTTT. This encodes CASSLKHRVYSPLHF.

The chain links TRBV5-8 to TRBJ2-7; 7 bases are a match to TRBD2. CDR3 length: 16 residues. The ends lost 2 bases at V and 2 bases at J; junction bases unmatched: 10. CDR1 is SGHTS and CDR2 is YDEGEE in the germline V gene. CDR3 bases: TGTGCCAGCAGCTTTTCGAGCGGGGCCTTCCCCTACGAGCAGTACTTC. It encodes CASSFSSGAFPYEQYF.

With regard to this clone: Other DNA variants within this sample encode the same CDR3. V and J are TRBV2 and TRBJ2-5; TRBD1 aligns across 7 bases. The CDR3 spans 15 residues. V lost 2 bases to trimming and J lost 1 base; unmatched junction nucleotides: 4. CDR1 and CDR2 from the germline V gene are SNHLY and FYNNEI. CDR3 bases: TGTGCCAGCAGTGAATTTACAGGGGCCCAAGAGACCCAGTACTTC. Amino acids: CASSEFTGAQETQYF.

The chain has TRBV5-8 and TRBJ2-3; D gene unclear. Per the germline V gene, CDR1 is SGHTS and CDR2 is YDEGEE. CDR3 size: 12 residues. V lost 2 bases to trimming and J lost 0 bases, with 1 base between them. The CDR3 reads CASSFSTDTQYF. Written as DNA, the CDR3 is TGTGCCAGCAGCTTTAGCACAGATACGCAGTATTTT.

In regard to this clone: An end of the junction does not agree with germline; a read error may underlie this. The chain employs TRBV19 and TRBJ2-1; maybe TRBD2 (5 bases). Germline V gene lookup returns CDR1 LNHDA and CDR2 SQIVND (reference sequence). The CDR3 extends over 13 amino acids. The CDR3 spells CATSGGVSTPGVF. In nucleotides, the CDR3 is TGTGCCACCTCAGGAGGAGTATCGACCCCCGGGGTCTTC.

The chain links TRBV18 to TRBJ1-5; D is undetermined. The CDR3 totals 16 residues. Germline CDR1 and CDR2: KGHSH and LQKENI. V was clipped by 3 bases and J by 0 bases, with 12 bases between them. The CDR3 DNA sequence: TGTGCCAGCTCACCGTCCGATTATTATAGCAATCAGCCCCAGCATTTT. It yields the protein CASSPSDYYSNQPQHF.

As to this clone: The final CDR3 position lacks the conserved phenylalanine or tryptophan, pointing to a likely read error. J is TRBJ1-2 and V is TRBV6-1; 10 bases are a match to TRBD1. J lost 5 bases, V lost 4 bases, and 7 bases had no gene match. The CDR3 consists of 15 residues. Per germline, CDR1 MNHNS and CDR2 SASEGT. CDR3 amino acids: CASSARTGGNYGYTL. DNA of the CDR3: TGTGCCAGCAGTGCGCGGACAGGGGGAAATTATGGCTACACCCTC.

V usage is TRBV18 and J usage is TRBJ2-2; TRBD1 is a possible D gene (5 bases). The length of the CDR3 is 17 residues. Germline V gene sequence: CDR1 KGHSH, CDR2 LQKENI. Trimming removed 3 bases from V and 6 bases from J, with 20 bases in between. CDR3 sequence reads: CASSPIYSRDFAGELFF. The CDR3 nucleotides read TGTGCCAGCTCACCGATATATTCCAGGGATTTTGCCGGGGAGCTGTTTTTT.

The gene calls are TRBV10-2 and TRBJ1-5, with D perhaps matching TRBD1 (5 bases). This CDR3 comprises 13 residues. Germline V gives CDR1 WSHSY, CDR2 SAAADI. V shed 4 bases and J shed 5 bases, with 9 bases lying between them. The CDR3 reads CASSGGEDQPQHF. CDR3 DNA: TGCGCCAGCAGTGGAGGGGAGGATCAGCCCCAGCATTTT.

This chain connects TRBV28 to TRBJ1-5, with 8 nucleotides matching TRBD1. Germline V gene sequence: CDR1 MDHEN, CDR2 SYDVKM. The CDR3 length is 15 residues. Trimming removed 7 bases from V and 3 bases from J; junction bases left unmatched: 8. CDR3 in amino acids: CASIKQGESNQPQHF. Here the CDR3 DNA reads TGTGCCAGCATCAAACAGGGGGAATCCAATCAGCCCCAGCATTTT.

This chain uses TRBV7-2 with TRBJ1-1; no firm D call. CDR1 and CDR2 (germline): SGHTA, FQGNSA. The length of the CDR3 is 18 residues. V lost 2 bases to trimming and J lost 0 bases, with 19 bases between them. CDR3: CASSLFLLRSSMNTEAFF. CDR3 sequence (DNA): TGTGCCAGCAGCTTATTCCTCCTTAGGTCCTCCATGAACACTGAAGCTTTCTTT.

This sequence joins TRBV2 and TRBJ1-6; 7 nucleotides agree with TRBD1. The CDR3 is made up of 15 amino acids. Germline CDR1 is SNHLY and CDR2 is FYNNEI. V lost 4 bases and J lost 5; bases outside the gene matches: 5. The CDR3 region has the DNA TGTGCCAGCAGTGGAGGGGACAGCCATAATTCACCCCTCCACTTT. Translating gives CASSGGDSHNSPLHF.

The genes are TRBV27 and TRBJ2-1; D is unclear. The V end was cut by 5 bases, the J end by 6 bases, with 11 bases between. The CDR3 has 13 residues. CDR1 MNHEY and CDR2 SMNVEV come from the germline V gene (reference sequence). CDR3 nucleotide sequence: TGTGCCAGCAGTACCTACGTATCCAATGAGCAGTTCTTC. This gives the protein CASSTYVSNEQFF.

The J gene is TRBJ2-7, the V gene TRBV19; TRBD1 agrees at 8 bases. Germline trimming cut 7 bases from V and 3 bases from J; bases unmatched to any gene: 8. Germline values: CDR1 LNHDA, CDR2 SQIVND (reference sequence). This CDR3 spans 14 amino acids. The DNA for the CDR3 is TGTGCCAGTACCACCGGGACAGGCCTCTACGAGCAGTACTTC. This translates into CASTTGTGLYEQYF.

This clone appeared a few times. The CDR3 sequence: CASRGYSNQPQHF. The CDR3 DNA follows: TGTGCCAGTAGGGGTTATAGCAATCAGCCCCAGCATTTT. The V call is TRBV19, the J call TRBJ1-5; no clear D gene. The V end was cut by 6 bases, the J end by 0 bases, with 6 bases between. In germline, CDR1 is LNHDA, CDR2 SQIVND (reference sequence). There are 13 residues in the CDR3. The full variable domain, its missing parts supplied by reference TRBV19 and TRBJ1-5, is DGGITQSPKYLFRKEGQNVTLSCEQNLNHDAMYWYRQDPGQGLRLIYYSQIVNDFQKGDIAEGYSVSREKKESFPLTVTSAQKNPTAFYLCASRGYSNQPQHFGDGTRLSIL.

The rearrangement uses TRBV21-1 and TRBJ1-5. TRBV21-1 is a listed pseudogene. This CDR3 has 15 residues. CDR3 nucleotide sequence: TGTGCCAGCAGCAAAAAGGTGGGGGTAGATCAGCCCCAGCATTTT. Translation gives CASSKKVGVDQPQHF.